This T cell receptor (beta chain) was obtained from a study of T cells expressing NK-cell markers. As for the study in general: One of the eight sequenced donors was seronegative, whereas the other seven were HCMV-seropositive.

Germline CDR1 reads MNHEY; CDR2 reads SMNVEV (reference sequence). There are 15 residues in the CDR3. TCRdb re-called the 5' RACE reads; every CDR3 protein appears as one record, without DNA. This repertoire includes about 550,000 distinct CDR3 sequences. The rearrangement joins TRBV27 to TRBJ2-1; as DNA is missing, the TRBD2 call by TCRdb cannot be tested. The sequenced material came from blood T cells: a sorted CD56 or NKG2C T cell subset, CD4+ or CD8+ T cells, or bulk PBMC T cells (not recorded which). The receptor was derived from a man aged 18 to 35 in good health. The CDR3 spells CASNELAGLNNEQFF.